This TCR beta chain was observed in a study of CD8 T cells in Susac syndrome. V dropped 3 bases and J dropped 3; count of bases not matched to a gene: 8. The germline gives CDR1 SGHDT, CDR2 YYEEEE. The CDR3 is made up of 16 amino acids. RNA amounts of roughly 0.45 to 1 ug underwent reverse transcription with random hexamers. TCRdb itself ran the immunoSEQ multiplex PCR reads through MiXCR, one entry per CDR3 protein. The repertoire holds about 90,000 distinct CDR3 sequences, approximately 96% seen once, with 0.62% in the top ten. What was sequenced was CD8+ T cells from PBMCs. This receptor was obtained from a human donor with Susac syndrome. The V gene is TRBV5-6, the J gene TRBJ2-5; 10 nucleotides match TRBD1. Written as DNA, the CDR3 is TGTGCCAGCAGCTGGGGCCGGACAGGGGGGGAAGAGACCCAGTACTTC. Translating it yields CASSWGRTGGEETQYF.